A selection of T cell receptor beta chains follows, all from one sample in a study of shared clonotypes between healthy human individuals. Profiled with immunoSEQ multiplex PCR; TCRdb holds only in-frame clones, not every one. The sample yields 650,000 to 700,000 clones, 90% seen once. The material sequenced was memory CD8+ T cells from PBMCs. These receptors came from a man in his late teens or twenties in good health. Some clones in this sample may be carry-over from other donors' samples. CDR3s include the opening cysteine and the closing phenylalanine or tryptophan. D genes are given only for firm matches. Clone size appears in some rows only: once, few, many, or a class for an expanded clone.

v_gene	d_gene	j_gene	abundance	CDR3nt	CDR3aa
TRBV6-4	NA	TRBJ1-2	NA	TGTGCCAGCAGTGACGGAGGGGCTTCTGGCTACACCTTC	CASSDGGASGYTF
TRBV27	NA	TRBJ1-1	once	TGTGCCAGCAGTTTATCTTGGAACACTGAAGCTTTCTTT	CASSLSWNTEAFF
TRBV19	NA	TRBJ2-2	NA	TGTGCCAGTATGAGACGGATAGACACCGGGGAGCTGTTTTTT	CASMRRIDTGELFF
TRBV10-3	NA	TRBJ1-1	NA	TGTGCCATCAGTGAGTCCGTTGAAGCTTTCTTT	CAISESVEAFF
TRBV6-1	NA	TRBJ2-7	NA	TGTGCCAGCAGTGTCTCGACTCTTGGGAGGCGCTACGAGCAGTACTTC	CASSVSTLGRRYEQYF
TRBV28	NA	TRBJ1-5	NA	TGTGCCAGCAGTCGACAGACAGGTCTGAGCAATCAGCCCCAGCATTTT	CASSRQTGLSNQPQHF
TRBV30	NA	TRBJ2-4	NA	TGTGCCTGGAGTGGAATGGAGGAGGCCAAAAACATTCAGTACTTC	CAWSGMEEAKNIQYF
TRBV11-2	TRBD1	TRBJ1-2	NA	TGTGCCAGCAGCAAGACAGGGTTTGGTGACTATGGCTACACCTTC	CASSKTGFGDYGYTF
TRBV18	NA	TRBJ2-1	NA	TGTGCCAGCTCACCGTCGGGGCGGACCAGAAACAATGAGCAGTTCTTC	CASSPSGRTRNNEQFF
TRBV11-2	TRBD2	TRBJ2-7	NA	TGTGCCAGCACCGGTAGCGGGGAAGGGTCCTACGAGCAGTACTTC	CASTGSGEGSYEQYF
TRBV30	TRBD2	TRBJ2-1	NA	TGTGCCGTGGAGGTCCTAGCGGGAGGGCCGCGAGAGCAGTTCTTC	CAVEVLAGGPREQFF
TRBV5-8	TRBD1	TRBJ1-5	NA	TGTGCCAGCAGCCCAGGACAGGGAAGCAATCAGCCCCAGCATTTT	CASSPGQGSNQPQHF
TRBV28	NA	TRBJ1-1	NA	TGTGCCAGCAGATGGGGCTCCTGGAACACTGAAGCTTTCTTT	CASRWGSWNTEAFF
TRBV10-1	NA	TRBJ2-2	NA	TGCGCCAGCAGTGAGTCGGGCCAGGGAGCCGGGGAGCTGTTTTTT	CASSESGQGAGELFF
TRBV11-2	TRBD2	TRBJ2-1	NA	TGTGCCAGCAGCTTCGGTCGGCTAGCGGAGAAATACAATGAGCAGTTCTTC	CASSFGRLAEKYNEQFF
TRBV27	TRBD2	TRBJ2-7	NA	TGTGCCAGCGCCGTTTCTACTAGCGGGTACGAGCAGTACTTC	CASAVSTSGYEQYF
TRBV7-9	TRBD1	TRBJ1-5	NA	TGTGCCAGCAGCACACACAACTGGGACAGGGGGAACCAGCCCCAGCATTTT	CASSTHNWDRGNQPQHF
TRBV11-2	NA	TRBJ1-2	few	TGTGCCAGCAGCTTAGTTGGTGCGGGGCTGAATGGCTACACCTTC	CASSLVGAGLNGYTF
TRBV27	NA	TRBJ1-2	NA	TGTGCCAGCAGTCCGACCGGGGCCAGGGGTAACTATGGCTACACCTTC	CASSPTGARGNYGYTF
TRBV29-1	TRBD2	TRBJ2-7	NA	TGCAGCGTTGTGGGGACTAGCGCTTACGAGCAGTACTTC	CSVVGTSAYEQYF
TRBV6-6	NA	TRBJ2-7	NA	TGTGCCAGCAGTTACGGTGGGGATGGGAACGAGCAGTACTTC	CASSYGGDGNEQYF
TRBV10-3	NA	TRBJ2-2	NA	TGTGCCATTAGTAGGGACGCAAAGGCCGGGGAGCTGTTTTTT	CAISRDAKAGELFF
TRBV11-2	TRBD2	TRBJ2-3	NA	TGTGCCAGCAGCTTAGCGGGGGGGAGTAGCACAGATACGCAGTATTTT	CASSLAGGSSTDTQYF
TRBV6-6	NA	TRBJ2-7	NA	TGTGCCAGCAGTTATAGGTCGGACTACGAGCAGTACTTC	CASSYRSDYEQYF
TRBV28	TRBD1	TRBJ2-7	NA	TGTGCCAGCAGTACGGACAGGAACTCCTACGAGCAGTACTTC	CASSTDRNSYEQYF
TRBV14	TRBD2	TRBJ2-2	NA	TGTGCCAGCAGCCGCCGGGACATCCCGGGACTAGCGGCTGGCACCGGGGAGCTGTTTTTT	CASSRRDIPGLAAGTGELFF
TRBV7-9	NA	TRBJ1-1	NA	TGTGCCAGCAGCCCTGAAGCTTTCTTT	CASSPEAFF
TRBV4-1	NA	TRBJ1-4	once	TGCGCCAGCAGCCAATCCCTTGGGGCGGGAGAAAAACTGTTTTTT	CASSQSLGAGEKLFF
TRBV5-5	TRBD2	TRBJ2-1	NA	TGTGCCAGCAGCTTGGAGACTAGCGGATACAATGAGCAGTTCTTC	CASSLETSGYNEQFF
TRBV11-2	TRBD2	TRBJ2-3	NA	TGTGCCAGCAGCTCCCGGACTAGCGCCCCCGATACGCAGTATTTT	CASSSRTSAPDTQYF
TRBV28	NA	TRBJ2-7	once	TGTGCCAGCAGTTTGCCAGGGGCAAGCTCCTACGAGCAGTACTTC	CASSLPGASSYEQYF
TRBV25-1	TRBD1	TRBJ2-2	once	TGTGCCAGCCTCAAGGGGGCTAGCTTTAGAACCGGGGAGCTGTTTTTT	CASLKGASFRTGELFF
TRBV7-2	NA	TRBJ2-3	NA	TGTGCCAGCAGCCTCGAGGAGTGGGTCACAGATACGCAGTATTTT	CASSLEEWVTDTQYF
TRBV7-3	TRBD2	TRBJ2-2	NA	TGTGCCAGCAGCTTGGGACTAGCGGGGGGCTCCACCGGGGAGCTGTTTTTT	CASSLGLAGGSTGELFF
TRBV19	NA	TRBJ1-5	once	TGTGCCAGTAGTCCTGTCTCATCTAGCAATCAGCCCCAGCATTTT	CASSPVSSSNQPQHF
TRBV14	NA	TRBJ2-7	NA	TGTGCCAGCAGCCAAGATCCGGTACAGATCTACGAGCAGTACTTC	CASSQDPVQIYEQYF
TRBV19	TRBD2	TRBJ2-5	once	TGTGCCAGTAGTACGGCGGGAGGTTATATGGAGACCCAGTACTTC	CASSTAGGYMETQYF
TRBV4-2	TRBD1	TRBJ2-2	NA	TGTGCCAGCAGCCAAGCTCCGCGTCGGGACAGTCTGTGGAACACCGGGGAGCTGTTTTTT	CASSQAPRRDSLWNTGELFF
TRBV29-1	NA	TRBJ1-1	NA	TGCAGCGTTCGTAACACTGAAGCTTTCTTT	CSVRNTEAFF
TRBV12-5	NA	TRBJ2-3	NA	TGTGCTAGTGGTCCAAATGCCGGAGATACGCAGTATTTT	CASGPNAGDTQYF
TRBV27	NA	TRBJ2-7	NA	TGTGCCAGCAGTTTAAGCGGACAGTCCTACGAGCAGTACTTC	CASSLSGQSYEQYF
TRBV4-1	NA	TRBJ2-7	NA	TGCGCCAGCAGCCAAGAAGCGCGCAGCACCTACGAGCAGTACTTC	CASSQEARSTYEQYF
TRBV28	NA	TRBJ2-3	NA	TGTGCCAGCAGTTTATCCCCCACCCGTAGGGATACGCAGTATTTT	CASSLSPTRRDTQYF
TRBV28	NA	TRBJ1-4	NA	TGTGCCAGCAGTTTCTGGGGGGAAAAACTGTTTTTT	CASSFWGEKLFF
TRBV7-9	NA	TRBJ2-2	few	TGTGCCAGCAGCTTAGCCAGAAACACCGGGGAGCTGTTTTTT	CASSLARNTGELFF
TRBV15	NA	TRBJ2-2	NA	TGTGCCACCTTAGGGCTCCCGGGGGAGCTGTTTTTT	CATLGLPGELFF
TRBV27	NA	TRBJ2-2	NA	TGTGCCAGCAGTTTACTGGACACCGGGGAGCTGTTTTTT	CASSLLDTGELFF
TRBV2	TRBD1	TRBJ2-3	NA	TGTGCCAGCAGTGACGGGACAGCTCCTAGCACAGATACGCAGTATTTT	CASSDGTAPSTDTQYF
TRBV4-1	NA	TRBJ1-4	NA	TGCGCCAGCAGCCAAGGAGGGAAACTGTTTTTT	CASSQGGKLFF
TRBV6-5	NA	TRBJ1-6	NA	TGTGCCAGCAGTGTACAGGGTTATTCACCCCTCCACTTT	CASSVQGYSPLHF